Detailed here is one T cell receptor (beta chain). This sample is part of a study of shared clonotypes between healthy human individuals. The assay used deep level. Clones were sequenced by immunoSEQ multiplex PCR, and TCRdb holds only the in-frame ones, with some missing. The data hold some 500,000 clones, with 70% to 80% observed a single time. Between the trimmed V and J ends, which lost 5 bases and 8 bases, there was a span of 18 bases. The CDR3 contains 15 residues. Germline V gene sequence: CDR1 LNHDA, CDR2 SQIVND (reference sequence). The chain has TRBV19 and TRBJ2-2; D is ambiguous. This TCR came from a woman between 40 and 50 years old in good health. Some clones in this sample may be carry-over from other donors' samples. Specimen: PBMCs. The CDR3 DNA follows: TGTGCCAGTAGTCCAGGTTTCGCCTCGAATGGGGAGCTGTTTTTT. This gives the protein CASSPGFASNGELFF.